The 4 T cell receptor beta chains below all came from one sample that was sequenced in a study of CD8 T cells in ankylosing spondylitis. In TCRdb, the 5' RACE reads were re-called with MiXCR into one record per CDR3 protein. This sample has 120,000 or so distinct CDR3 sequences; 12% to 15% occur once, and the top ten carry under 3%. Sequenced material: blood, either unsorted or a sorted T cell fraction (not recorded which). These receptors originate from a female donor with ankylosing spondylitis or in good health (not recorded which).

This clonotype was counted only a few times. V usage is TRBV5-1 and J usage is TRBJ2-3, with 8 bases identical to TRBD2. CDR3 length equals 17 residues. CDR1 and CDR2 from the germline V gene are SGHRS and YFSETQ. V lost 4 bases and J lost 0; bases outside the gene matches: 10. The CDR3 region is CASSPAGSGTSTDTQYF. CDR3 coding DNA: TGCGCCAGCAGCCCTGCGGGTAGCGGGACTAGCACAGATACGCAGTATTTT.

This clonotype was seen at least ten times. This chain links TRBV20-1 with TRBJ1-2, with D perhaps TRBD1 (6 bases). This CDR3 comprises 12 residues. V was pared by 6 bases and J by 2 bases, with 10 bases between. CDR1 is DFQATT and CDR2 is SNEGSKA in the germline V gene (reference sequence). CDR3 region: CSARTDNYGYTF. The CDR3 bases are TGCAGTGCCCGGACAGACAACTATGGCTACACCTTC.

This clonotype was counted a few times. The chain is built from TRBV7-9 and TRBJ2-7, with D maybe TRBD1 (6 bases). CDR1 is SEHNR and CDR2 is FQNEAQ in the germline V gene (reference sequence). The ends were cut back, 6 bases at V and 3 bases at J, with 12 bases in the middle. The CDR3 runs to 13 residues. The CDR3 loop is CASSPPTGYEQYF. In nucleotides, the CDR3 is TGTGCCAGCAGTCCACCGACAGGCTACGAGCAGTACTTC.

CDR3 residues: CASSFVPTSGGPINEQFF. Written as DNA, the CDR3 is TGTGCCAGCAGTTTCGTCCCCACCTCGGGGGGGCCAATAAATGAGCAGTTCTTC. The chain employs TRBV27 and TRBJ2-1, with 8 bases that match TRBD2. V trimming: 3 bases; J trimming: 7 bases; junction bases outside the gene matches: 17. The CDR3 totals 18 residues. Germline V gene data show CDR1 as MNHEY and CDR2 as SMNVEV (reference sequence).